Each of the 14 T cell receptor beta chains below was sequenced from the same sample in a study of shared T cell receptors in the human thymus. Data came from immunoSEQ multiplex PCR; TCRdb stores just in-frame clones and leaves some out. The profile shows about 660,000 clones, more than 75% of them singletons. These data were likewise used in another study, on human thymus T cells.

Material: thymocytes. These receptor sequences come from a boy younger than two with a congenital heart defect.

This clone was counted once. The V and J genes are TRBV15 and TRBJ2-2; TRBD1 matches 7 bases. The V gene's germline CDR1 is LNHNV and CDR2 YYDKDF (reference sequence). The V gene end was trimmed by 0 bases and the J gene end by 6 bases; junction bases not matched to a gene: 19. CDR3 length: 20 amino acids. The DNA of the CDR3 is TGTGCCACCAGCAGAGATTTGGCTGGGACAGCTGTGGTTGTTTCCGGGGAGCTGTTTTTT. This codes for CATSRDLAGTAVVVSGELFF.

CDR3 region: CASSFPALAGEYNEQFF. The CDR3 DNA sequence: TGTGCCAGCAGCTTTCCCGCCCTAGCGGGAGAGTATAATGAGCAGTTCTTC. The chain combines TRBV28 with TRBJ2-1; 10 bases fit TRBD2. The CDR3 runs 17 residues. The V segment lost 6 bases and the J segment 7 bases; nucleotides outside the gene matches: 15. Germline V CDR1 and CDR2: MDHEN, SYDVKM.

This clone was recorded only once. The V gene is TRBV27, the J gene TRBJ2-3; possibly TRBD2 for D (5 bases). The CDR3 loop spans 14 amino acids. The V end lost 6 bases, the J end lost 1 base, and 11 bases lay between the germline ends. The germline CDR1 and CDR2 sequences are MNHEY and SMNVEV (reference sequence). CDR3 DNA: TGTGCCAGCAGCCGGGATTCCGGCACAGATACGCAGTATTTT. It translates to CASSRDSGTDTQYF.

This clone has more than one count but fewer than ten. The chain combines TRBV28 with TRBJ2-4; possible D gene TRBD2, 6 bases. CDR3 length: 14 amino acids. V was clipped by 5 bases and J by 8 bases, with 16 bases between them. Germline CDR1 is MDHEN and CDR2 is SYDVKM. The CDR3 coding sequence is TGTGCCAGCAGTCCGGGAGTTTACGAAGACATTCAGTACTTC. This encodes CASSPGVYEDIQYF. Based on the CDR3 plus reference TRBV28 and TRBJ2-4, the full variable domain is DVKVTQSSRYLVKRTGEKVFLECVQDMDHENMFWYRQDPGLGLRLIYFSYDVKMKEKGDIPEGYSVSREKKERFSLILESASTNQTSMYLCASSPGVYEDIQYFGAGTRLSVL.

CDR3 protein: CASSPGNQETQYF. For the CDR3, the DNA is TGTGCCAGCAGCCCAGGGAACCAAGAGACCCAGTACTTC. This rearrangement joins TRBV7-9 to TRBJ2-5; D is possibly TRBD1 (5 bases). The germline V and J ends were trimmed by 5 bases and 0 bases, with 7 bases remaining between them. This CDR3 is built from 13 residues. CDR1 is SEHNR and CDR2 is FQNEAQ in the germline V gene (reference sequence).

The rearrangement uses TRBV5-4 and TRBJ1-2, with TRBD1 identical over 9 bases. Germline V gene data show CDR1 as SGHNT and CDR2 as YYREEE (reference sequence). The CDR3 has 16 amino acids. After removal of 5 bases from V and 6 bases from J, the junction contained 14 bases not matched to a gene. The CDR3 region is CASSWKVGTGYHGYTF. CDR3 DNA sequence: TGTGCCAGCAGTTGGAAAGTCGGGACAGGGTACCATGGCTACACCTTC.

DNA of the CDR3: TGTGCCAGCAGCCAGGACAGCGTCACCTACGAGCAGTACTTC. Its protein is CASSQDSVTYEQYF. The chain carries TRBV7-2 and TRBJ2-7; D possibly corresponds to TRBD1 (6 bases). This CDR3 region has 14 residues. Trimming left V 5 bases short and J 2 bases short, with 13 bases between. Looked up from germline, CDR1 is SGHTA and CDR2 is FQGNSA. The full variable domain, completed using reference TRBV7-2 and TRBJ2-7, is GAGVSQSPSNKVTEKGKDVELRCDPISGHTALYWYRQSLGQGLEFLIYFQGNSAPDKSGLPSDRFSAERTGGSVSTLTIQRTQQEDSAVYLCASSQDSVTYEQYFGPGTRLTVT.

This clone was picked up a small number of times. In the same sample, other DNA sequences code for this CDR3. The chain couples TRBV28 to TRBJ1-6; 9 bases match TRBD1. V shed 8 bases and J 8 bases; nucleotides not matched to a gene: 4. CDR1 and CDR2 (germline): MDHEN, SYDVKM. There are 13 residues in the CDR3. CDR3 residues: CASRDRADSPLHF. CDR3 sequence (DNA): TGTGCCAGCCGGGACAGGGCGGATTCACCCCTCCACTTT. Looking up the rest from reference TRBV28 and TRBJ1-6 gives the full variable domain: DVKVTQSSRYLVKRTGEKVFLECVQDMDHENMFWYRQDPGLGLRLIYFSYDVKMKEKGDIPEGYSVSREKKERFSLILESASTNQTSMYLCASRDRADSPLHFGNGTRLTVT.

This sequence joins TRBV6-5 and TRBJ2-1; no definite D call. This CDR3 is built from 12 residues. CDR1 is MNHEY and CDR2 is SVGAGI in the germline V gene. V lost 4 bases and J lost 5, with 6 bases in between. The chain's CDR3 is CASSSQNNEQFF. The DNA of the CDR3 is TGTGCCAGCAGTTCCCAGAACAATGAGCAGTTCTTC.

V and J are TRBV2 and TRBJ2-4; 8 bases align to TRBD1. After removal of 7 bases from V and 8 bases from J, the junction contained 4 bases not matched to a gene. Germline V gene lookup returns CDR1 SNHLY and CDR2 FYNNEI. The CDR3 loop spans 12 amino acids. The CDR3 coding sequence is TGTGCCAGCACAGGGGGCGCAGACATTCAGTACTTC. Its translation: CASTGGADIQYF.

This chain uses TRBV6-1 with TRBJ2-3; TRBD1 agrees at 10 bases. CDR1 is MNHNS, CDR2 SASEGT, per germline. Trimming removed 5 bases from V and 3 bases from J; junction bases left unmatched: 5. This CDR3 contains 15 residues. The CDR3 region has the DNA TGTGCCAGCAGTTCCGGACAGGGGGGGACAGATACGCAGTATTTT. Translating gives CASSSGQGGTDTQYF.

V gene TRBV2 combines with J gene TRBJ2-3; possible D gene TRBD1, 5 bases. V gave up 5 bases and J gave up 10 bases, with 16 bases separating them. The CDR3 sequence is 13 residues long. The germline V gene has CDR1 SNHLY and CDR2 FYNNEI. This chain's CDR3 is CASSKLQGGAQYF. The CDR3 DNA is TGTGCCAGCAGTAAACTCCAGGGTGGGGCGCAGTATTTT.

The genes are TRBV28 and TRBJ1-2, with a possible D match to TRBD1 (6 bases). Trimming left V 6 bases short and J 2 bases short, with 25 bases between. CDR3 length equals 18 residues. Per the germline V gene, CDR1 is MDHEN and CDR2 is SYDVKM. The CDR3 sequence: CASRVLVREDRRNYGYTF. CDR3 nucleotides: TGTGCCAGCAGGGTTCTGGTTCGGGAGGACAGACGAAACTATGGCTACACCTTC.

The chain recombines TRBV6-5 with TRBJ1-6, with 7 bases fitting TRBD1. Germline V CDR1 and CDR2: MNHEY, SVGAGI. J lost 4 bases, V lost 9 bases, and 6 bases had no gene match. This CDR3 region has 14 residues. CDR3: CASRDSRYNSPLHF. The CDR3 nucleotides read TGTGCCAGTCGGGACAGTCGGTATAATTCACCCCTCCACTTT.